What follows are 11 T cell receptor beta chains derived from one specimen sequenced in a study of long-term antiretroviral therapy in people with HIV. The libraries were made with immunoSEQ v3.0 at survey level. Produced via immunoSEQ multiplex PCR; TCRdb's table is partial and in-frame only. The data show over 30,000 clones, almost 85% seen once. Sample: unsorted PBMCs, taken 0.6 years after starting antiretroviral therapy. The source of these receptors is a man aged 18-30 years with HIV.

The genes are TRBV18 and TRBJ1-1, with D possibly TRBD1 on 5 matching bases. Germline V gene data show CDR1 as KGHSH and CDR2 as LQKENI. The CDR3 length is 17 residues. The V and J ends lost 3 bases and 0 bases respectively, with 17 bases between them. The CDR3 protein is CASSPQPTGVMNTEAFF. The CDR3 DNA is TGTGCCAGCTCACCCCAACCAACGGGGGTGATGAACACTGAAGCTTTCTTT. The variable domain in full, with the rest retrieved from reference TRBV18 and TRBJ1-1, is NAGVMQNPRHLVRRRGQEARLRCSPMKGHSHVYWYRQLPEEGLKFMVYLQKENIIDESGMPKERFSAEFPKEGPSILRIQQVVRGDSAAYFCASSPQPTGVMNTEAFFGQGTRLTVV.

J is TRBJ2-7 and V is TRBV19, with 7 nucleotides matching TRBD1. The V gene's germline CDR1 is LNHDA and CDR2 SQIVND (reference sequence). This CDR3 has 16 amino acids. J was trimmed by 0 bases and V by 3 bases; bases with no gene match: 8. In DNA form, the CDR3 reads TGTGCCAGTAGTATGCCCTGGACAGGAAGCTCCTACGAGCAGTACTTC. Encoded protein: CASSMPWTGSSYEQYF.

The chain joins TRBV27 to TRBJ2-1; weak D call: TRBD1 (6 bases). CDR1 is MNHEY, CDR2 SMNVEV, per germline (reference sequence). The V and J ends lost 6 bases and 5 bases respectively, with 11 bases between them. This CDR3 region has 13 residues. CDR3 DNA sequence: TGTGCCAGCAGACCCGGACAGAACAATGAGCAGTTCTTC. Protein product: CASRPGQNNEQFF.

This clone was seen just once. The chain joins TRBV28 to TRBJ2-7; TRBD2 might be the D (5 bases). V was trimmed by 7 bases and J by 4 bases, leaving 20 bases between them. This CDR3 spans 15 amino acids. The germline V gene has CDR1 MDHEN and CDR2 SYDVKM. The CDR3 loop reads CASNHRSGLPYEQYF. The CDR3 bases are TGTGCCAGCAATCATCGGAGTGGACTTCCTTACGAGCAGTACTTC.

This clone was detected only once. V and J are TRBV19 and TRBJ2-2; D remains ambiguous. The CDR3 runs to 14 residues. V was shortened by 8 bases and J by 6 bases, with 16 bases between the two germline ends. The V gene's germline CDR1 is LNHDA and CDR2 SQIVND (reference sequence). The CDR3 DNA is TGTGCCAGTTTGAGTCCAAGACGTCCCGGGGAGCTGTTTTTT. Amino acid sequence: CASLSPRRPGELFF.

The CDR3 protein is CATSVRTGGNEKLFF. The CDR3 nucleotides are TGTGCCACCAGCGTAAGGACAGGGGGAAATGAAAAACTGTTTTTT. The rearrangement uses TRBV15 and TRBJ1-4; the match to TRBD1 covers 10 bases. Losses at the gene ends were 5 bases for V and 5 bases for J; bases not matched to a gene: 5. Germline V gene sequence: CDR1 LNHNV, CDR2 YYDKDF (reference sequence). The CDR3 sequence is 15 residues long.

The chain carries TRBV11-1 and TRBJ2-7; D is possibly TRBD2 (5 bases). CDR1 and CDR2 from the germline V gene are SGHAT and FQDESV (reference sequence). V was shortened by 2 bases and J by 4 bases, with 15 bases between the two germline ends. The CDR3 length is 15 residues. CDR3 sequence reads: CASSLRQEALYEQYF. As DNA, the CDR3 is TGTGCCAGCAGCTTACGCCAGGAGGCTCTTTACGAGCAGTACTTC. Looking up the rest from reference TRBV11-1 and TRBJ2-7 gives the full variable domain: EAEVAQSPRYKITEKSQAVAFWCDPISGHATLYWYRQILGQGPELLVQFQDESVVDDSQLPKDRFSAERLKGVDSTLKIQPAELGDSAMYLCASSLRQEALYEQYFGPGTRLTVT.

The chain recombines TRBV6-5 with TRBJ2-5, with D tentatively TRBD1 (6 bases). V was cut by 6 bases and J by 1 base, with 15 bases left in between. The CDR3 spans 15 residues. Germline assignment: CDR1 MNHEY and CDR2 SVGAGI. CDR3 nucleotides: TGTGCCAGCAGCCAACACGGACAGCTCCAAGAGACCCAGTACTTC. Protein sequence: CASSQHGQLQETQYF.

Only a few counts were recorded for this clone. V usage is TRBV2 and J usage is TRBJ1-2, with a possible D match to TRBD1 (6 bases). From germline, CDR1 is SNHLY and CDR2 FYNNEI. V shed 6 bases and J shed 4 bases, with 12 bases lying between them. This CDR3 has 13 amino acids. Written as DNA, the CDR3 is TGTGCCAGCAGCGCCGGACAGACCTATGGCTACACCTTC. This sequence encodes CASSAGQTYGYTF.

This clone was observed a single time. This chain connects TRBV20-1 to TRBJ1-4; weak D call: TRBD1 (6 bases). Per germline, CDR1 DFQATT and CDR2 SNEGSKA (reference sequence). The ends were cut back, 7 bases at V and 11 bases at J, with 14 bases in the middle. The CDR3 extends over 11 amino acids. The CDR3 nucleotides read TGCAGTGGCAGGGTAGGGGGGAAACTGTTTTTT. It is translated as CSGRVGGKLFF.

Note on this clone: Additional DNA sequences in this sample encode the identical CDR3. The V call is TRBV5-1, the J call TRBJ2-7; D ambiguous. The CDR3 extends over 13 amino acids. The V gene lost 0 bases and the J gene lost 0 bases, with 4 bases spanning the gap. CDR1 is SGHRS and CDR2 is YFSETQ in the germline V gene. The CDR3 DNA reads TGCGCCAGCAGCTTGGACGGCTCCTACGAGCAGTACTTC. As protein: CASSLDGSYEQYF.